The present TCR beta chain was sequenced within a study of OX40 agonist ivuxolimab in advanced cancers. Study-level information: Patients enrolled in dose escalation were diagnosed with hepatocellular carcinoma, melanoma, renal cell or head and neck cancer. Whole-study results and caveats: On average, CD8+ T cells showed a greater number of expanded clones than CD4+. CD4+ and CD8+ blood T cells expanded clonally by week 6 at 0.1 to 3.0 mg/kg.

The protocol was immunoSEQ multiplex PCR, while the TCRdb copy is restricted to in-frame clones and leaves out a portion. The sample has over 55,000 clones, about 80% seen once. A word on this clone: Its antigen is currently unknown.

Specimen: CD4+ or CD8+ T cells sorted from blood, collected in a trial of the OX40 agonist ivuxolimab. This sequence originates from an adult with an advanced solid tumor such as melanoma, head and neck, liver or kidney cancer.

The CDR3 nucleotides read TGTGCCAGCAGCCCACTGGCGGCAGCGAACACCGGGGAGCTGTTTTTT. As protein: CASSPLAAANTGELFF. V is TRBV11-3 and J is TRBJ2-2; D ambiguous. Trimming took 5 bases from V and 0 from J, leaving 13 bases between them. The CDR3 runs 16 residues. CDR1 SGHNT and CDR2 YENEEA come from the germline V gene.